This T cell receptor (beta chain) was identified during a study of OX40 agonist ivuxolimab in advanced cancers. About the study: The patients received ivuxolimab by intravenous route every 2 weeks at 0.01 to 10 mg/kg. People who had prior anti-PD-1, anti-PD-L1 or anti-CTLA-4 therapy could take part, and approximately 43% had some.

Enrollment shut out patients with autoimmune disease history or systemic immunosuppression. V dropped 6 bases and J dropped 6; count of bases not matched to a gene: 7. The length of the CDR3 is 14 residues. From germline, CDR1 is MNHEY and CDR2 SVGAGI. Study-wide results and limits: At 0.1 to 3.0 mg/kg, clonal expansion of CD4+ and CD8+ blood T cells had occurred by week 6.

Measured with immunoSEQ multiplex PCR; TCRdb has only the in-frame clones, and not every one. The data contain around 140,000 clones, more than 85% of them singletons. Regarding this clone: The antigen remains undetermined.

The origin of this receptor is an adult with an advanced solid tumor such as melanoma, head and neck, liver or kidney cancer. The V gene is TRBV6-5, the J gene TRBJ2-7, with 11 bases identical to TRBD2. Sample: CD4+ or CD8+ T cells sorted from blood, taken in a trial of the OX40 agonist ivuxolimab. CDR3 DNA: TGTGCCAGCAGACGTCCGGGACTAGCGGTCGAGCAGTACTTC. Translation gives CASRRPGLAVEQYF.